This TCR beta chain is drawn from a study of CXCR3-negative and CXCR3-positive naive CD8 T cells. Study summary: Every library held about 1.5 +/- 0.3 million TRB reads, and the total came to approximately 140 million.

The CDR3 is 13 residues long. cDNA libraries for TRB were generated by 5' RACE incorporating UMI labels. TCRdb reanalyzed the 5' RACE reads, giving one entry per CDR3 protein sequence and no DNA. The sample is made up of around 40,000 distinct CDR3 sequences, and the top ten hold approximately 15% of it. General observations from the study: Naive cells used TRBV-TRBJ genes in much the same way whether CXCR3-negative or CXCR3-positive; memory cells did not. Comparably high diversity marked both naive subsets, whereas memory CD8+ cells had much lower diversity. Because surface CD5 did not distinguish the naive subsets, TCR strength was inferred from TRB CDR3 properties.

Note on this clonotype: What it recognizes is unknown.

This TCR was recovered from a human donor in good health. Some clones in this sample may be carry-over from other donors' samples. Sample: memory CD8+ T cells from blood. The chain carries TRBV12-3 or TRBV12-4 and TRBJ1-1; TCRdb lists TRBD1, though no DNA is available to test this call. The CDR3 sequence: CASRTGEVTEAFF.